The present T cell receptor (beta chain) was sequenced within a study of OX40 agonist ivuxolimab in advanced cancers. Overall study context: Patients were given ivuxolimab, an antibody that agonizes OX40 (CD134). Administration of intravenous ivuxolimab to patients occurred every 2 weeks at 0.01 to 10 mg/kg.

Assay used: immunoSEQ multiplex PCR; TCRdb lists only in-frame clones, some missing. The sample consists of around 79,000 clones, more than 85% of them appearing once. As concerns this clone: Its cognate antigen is unknown.

Overall study results and limits: Those patients achieving a partial response at 0.1-3.0 mg/kg showed among the lowest clonal expansion.

Germline V gives CDR1 MNHNY, CDR2 SVGAGI (reference sequence). The CDR3 is 11 residues long. Trimming left V 5 bases short and J 8 bases short, with 9 bases between. The chain uses TRBV6-6 and TRBJ1-1, with D possibly being TRBD1 (5 bases). Sequencing was performed on CD4+ or CD8+ T cells sorted from blood, taken in a trial of the OX40 agonist ivuxolimab. The source of this sequence is an adult with an advanced solid tumor such as melanoma, head and neck, liver or kidney cancer. The CDR3 spells CASSAGGEAFF. In DNA, the CDR3 is TGTGCCAGCAGTGCCGGGGGGGAAGCTTTCTTT.